This T cell receptor beta chain originates from a study of human versus mouse CDR3 diversity and MHC coevolution. About the study: Reportedly, immunoSEQ detects one in 200,000 T cells with minimized PCR bias. Study-wide points: Compared with mice, human CDR3s carried more deletions and insertions on average. Among all groups, most of the three human donors showed least clonal inequality.

Trimming took 3 bases from V and 3 from J; bases not matched to a gene: 6. In germline, CDR1 is LGHNT, CDR2 FRNRAP. This CDR3 has 16 amino acids. Sequenced by immunoSEQ multiplex PCR; TCRdb stores in-frame clones only, minus some. The repertoire holds around 74,000 clones, with about 90% as singletons. Points on this clone: What it binds is not known.

Naive CD4 T cells were sorted as CD45RO-negative, CD62L-positive. Sequencing was done on a sample of naive CD4+ T cells from blood. Specified subset: CD45RO-negative CD62L-positive naive CD4 T cells. This clonotype was sampled from a person between 25 and 70 years old in good health. J is TRBJ1-5 and V is TRBV12-5; TRBD1 matches 9 bases. This CDR3 is CASGLSGQGYNQPQHF. The DNA for the CDR3 is TGTGCTAGTGGTTTATCAGGACAGGGGTACAATCAGCCCCAGCATTTT. Variable domain in full (rest from reference TRBV12-5 and TRBJ1-5): DARVTQTPRHKVTEMGQEVTMRCQPILGHNTVFWYRQTMMQGLELLAYFRNRAPLDDSGMPKDRFSAEMPDATLATLKIQPSEPRDSAVYFCASGLSGQGYNQPQHFGDGTRLSIL.